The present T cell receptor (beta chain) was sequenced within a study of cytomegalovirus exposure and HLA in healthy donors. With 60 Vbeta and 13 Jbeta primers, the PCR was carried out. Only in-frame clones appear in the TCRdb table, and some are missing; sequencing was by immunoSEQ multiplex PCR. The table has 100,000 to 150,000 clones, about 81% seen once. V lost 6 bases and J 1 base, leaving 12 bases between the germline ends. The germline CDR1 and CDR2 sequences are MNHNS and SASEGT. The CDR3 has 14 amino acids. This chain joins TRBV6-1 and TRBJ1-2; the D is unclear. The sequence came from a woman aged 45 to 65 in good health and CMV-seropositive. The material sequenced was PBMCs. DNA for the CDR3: TGTGCCAGCAGGCCTATTAATGGTAACTATGGCTACACCTTC. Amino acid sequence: CASRPINGNYGYTF.